Following are 19 T cell receptor beta chains from one sample sequenced in a study of T cells in Graves' hyperthyroidism and ophthalmopathy. TCR beta CDR3 regions were amplified from RNA transcripts. HTBI primers were employed in a first-round RT-PCR of the TCR CDR3. One entry per CDR3 protein, called by TCRdb with MiXCR from the multiplex PCR reads. The repertoire consists of fewer than 450,000 distinct CDR3 sequences, with approximately 17% occurring once and the leading ten covering 40%. The specimen sequenced was blood. These receptors all stem from a man between 18 and 35 years old with Graves' ophthalmopathy.

To note about this clonotype: A single base separates this from a much larger clone, so it may be a read error. The chain is built from TRBV7-9 and TRBJ2-5, with unresolved D. Germline CDR1 is SEHNR and CDR2 is FQNEAQ (reference sequence). The CDR3 totals 14 residues. The CDR3 nucleotides are TGTGCCAGCAACGAAAGACCAGACCAAGGGACCCAGTACTTC. Its protein product is CASNERPDQGTQYF.

This clonotype was observed a few times. J is TRBJ2-2 and V is TRBV28; 11 bases are shared with TRBD1. V lost 6 bases and J lost 3; bases outside the gene matches: 9. Germline V lookup: CDR1 MDHEN, CDR2 SYDVKM. This CDR3 is built from 17 residues. CDR3 nucleotide sequence: TGTGCCAGCAGCGGCGGACAGGGGGCTTGGTACACCGGGGAGCTGTTTTTT. The encoded protein is CASSGGQGAWYTGELFF.

In regard to this clonotype: Possible read error: a much larger clone is one base away. The chain employs TRBV28 and TRBJ2-2; D may be TRBD1 (6 bases). CDR1 and CDR2 (germline): MDHEN, SYDVKM. The CDR3 extends over 15 amino acids. This chain's CDR3 is CASSLQNRDTGELVF. CDR3 nucleotides: TGTGCCAGCAGTTTGCAAAACAGGGACACCGGGGAGCTGGTTTTT.

This clonotype occurred many times. V usage is TRBV3-1 and J usage is TRBJ1-2; D gene unclear. The CDR3 covers 14 residues. Germline assignment: CDR1 LGHDT and CDR2 YNNKEL (reference sequence). Deletions cut 3 bases from V and 0 bases from J, with 8 bases between. Here the CDR3 reads CASSHGQTNYGYTF. The CDR3, as DNA: TGTGCCAGCAGCCATGGGCAGACTAACTATGGCTACACCTTC.

This clonotype was detected once. The limits of the CDR3 on the DNA are not certain, so only TCRdb's listed CDR3 is given. The chain combines TRBV20-1 with TRBJ1-2. Germline CDR1 and CDR2: DFQATT and SNEGSKA (reference sequence). The length of the CDR3 is 12 amino acids, counting both ends. The CDR3 loop is CSAPRRAYGCTF.

This clonotype was seen ten or more times. The chain employs TRBV12-3 or TRBV12-4 and TRBJ2-5, with 10 bases identical to TRBD2. V lost 6 bases to trimming and J lost 5 bases; unmatched junction nucleotides: 6. The CDR3 has 14 amino acids. CDR3 sequence reads: CASSPSGGEETQYF. In DNA, the CDR3 is TGTGCCAGCAGCCCTAGCGGGGGTGAGGAGACCCAGTACTTC.

This clonotype was counted many times. V and J are TRBV6-1 and TRBJ1-1, with D unclear. The germline V gene encodes CDR1 MNHNS and CDR2 SASEGT. V lost 1 base, J lost 5 bases, and 5 bases lay in between. The CDR3 has 12 amino acids. The CDR3 loop reads CASSEGWTEAFF. The CDR3 region has the DNA TGTGCCAGCAGTGAAGGTTGGACTGAAGCTTTCTTT.

This clonotype was detected ten times or more. V and J are TRBV6-1 and TRBJ1-2; perhaps TRBD1 as D (5 bases). Germline V gene data show CDR1 as MNHNS and CDR2 as SASEGT. The germline V and J ends were trimmed by 4 bases and 6 bases, with 9 bases remaining between them. The CDR3 covers 12 residues. CDR3 in DNA: TGTGCCAGCAGTGTACAGGAGGATGGCTACACCTTC. Protein: CASSVQEDGYTF.

This clonotype was seen many times. The CDR3 reads CASSELAGVTYEQYF. CDR3 nucleotide sequence: TGTGCCAGCAGTGAATTAGCGGGGGTAACCTACGAGCAGTACTTC. V gene TRBV2 combines with J gene TRBJ2-7; 9 bases are shared with TRBD2. Germline V gene lookup returns CDR1 SNHLY and CDR2 FYNNEI. The CDR3 has 15 amino acids. V shed 2 bases and J 2 bases; nucleotides not matched to a gene: 4.

This clonotype was recorded a few times. The CDR3: CASSLMGTAGQRGGYTF. The CDR3 DNA reads TGCGCCAGCAGCTTGATGGGCACAGCAGGGCAGAGGGGAGGCTACACCTTC. The chain is built from TRBV5-1 and TRBJ1-2; tentatively, D is TRBD1 (5 bases). The CDR3 is made up of 17 amino acids. V was clipped by 1 base and J by 8 bases, with 24 bases between them. CDR1 and CDR2 from the germline V gene are SGHRS and YFSETQ.

At least ten counts were recorded for this clonotype. The chain employs TRBV12-3 or TRBV12-4 and TRBJ1-5; 7 positions agree with TRBD1. Unmatched junction bases numbered 7, after V lost 5 bases and J lost 6 bases. This CDR3 has 14 residues. The CDR3 DNA is TGTGCCAGCAGTGAGGCAGGGGGTTTTCAGCCCCAGCATTTT. Its translation: CASSEAGGFQPQHF.

The chain recombines TRBV6-5 with TRBJ1-5, with 9 nucleotides matching TRBD1. The CDR3 spans 18 residues. The V gene's germline CDR1 is MNHEY and CDR2 SVGAGI. The V segment lost 6 bases and the J segment 0 bases; nucleotides outside the gene matches: 12. Here the CDR3 reads CASSRPRTGENSNQPQHF. DNA of the CDR3: TGTGCCAGCAGCAGACCCCGGACAGGGGAGAATAGCAATCAGCCCCAGCATTTT.

The chain combines TRBV5-1 with TRBJ1-6; D is unclear. This CDR3 spans 15 amino acids. Looked up from germline, CDR1 is SGHRS and CDR2 is YFSETQ. Trimming removed 2 bases from V and 10 bases from J, with 16 bases in between. In nucleotides, the CDR3 is TGCGCCAGCAGCTTTTCTGGGAGTGGTAGATCACCCCTCCACTTT. Protein product: CASSFSGSGRSPLHF.

This chain uses TRBV6-1 with TRBJ1-1; D not certain. V dropped 1 base and J dropped 7 bases, with 4 bases sitting between them. Germline V gene data show CDR1 as MNHNS and CDR2 as SASEGT. This CDR3 has 11 residues. CDR3 in DNA: TGTGCCAGCAGTGAAGTGGGTGAAGCTTTCTTT. Its protein product is CASSEVGEAFF.

This clonotype was seen at least ten times. The J gene is TRBJ2-5, the V gene TRBV10-3; 14 bases agree with TRBD2. Germline-derived CDR1 and CDR2 are ENHRY and SYGVKD. This CDR3 has 15 residues. The V segment lost 8 bases and the J segment 2 bases; nucleotides outside the gene matches: 4. The CDR3 loop is CAIAGTSGGQETQYF. DNA for the CDR3: TGTGCCATCGCAGGGACTAGCGGGGGACAAGAGACCCAGTACTTC.

The DNA of the CDR3 is TGTGCCAGCAGCCCCCAGGCAGGGGAGAGTCAGCCCCAGCATTTT. Its protein product is CASSPQAGESQPQHF. The chain carries TRBV6-1 and TRBJ1-5, with a weak D call TRBD1 (6 bases). Trimming took off 6 bases at V and 6 bases at J, with 18 bases between the two ends. This CDR3 is built from 15 residues. Looked up from germline, CDR1 is MNHNS and CDR2 is SASEGT.

This clonotype was recorded a few times. This sequence joins TRBV5-1 and TRBJ2-5; 7 bases align to TRBD1. The J segment lost 2 bases and the V segment lost 1 base, leaving 5 bases of the junction unmatched. CDR1 and CDR2 (germline): SGHRS, YFSETQ. The CDR3 totals 15 residues. DNA of the CDR3: TGCGCCAGCAGCTTGTCGACAGGGCGTCAAGAGACCCAGTACTTC. Its protein product is CASSLSTGRQETQYF.

This clonotype was picked up many times. This chain joins TRBV18 and TRBJ1-1, with TRBD1 as a possible D gene (6 bases). From germline, CDR1 is KGHSH and CDR2 LQKENI. The CDR3 has 17 amino acids. The V and J ends lost 3 bases and 0 bases respectively, with 17 bases between them. The CDR3 DNA sequence: TGTGCCAGCTCACCCAAACCGTACAGGGCCTTGAACACTGAAGCTTTCTTT. Protein sequence: CASSPKPYRALNTEAFF.

This clonotype was observed a few times. The chain recombines TRBV19 with TRBJ2-2, with D perhaps TRBD2 (6 bases). Trimming cost V 6 bases and J 7 bases, with 21 bases left between them. CDR3 size: 16 residues. Looked up from germline, CDR1 is LNHDA and CDR2 is SQIVND (reference sequence). The CDR3 here is CASSTGSAVPGGELFF. In nucleotides, the CDR3 is TGTGCCAGTAGCACCGGGAGTGCAGTCCCGGGCGGGGAGCTGTTTTTT.